The 3 T cell receptor beta chains presented below share a single source sample, sequenced in a study of graft-versus-host responses after intestinal transplantation. Their target antigens are unknown. Clones were sequenced by immunoSEQ multiplex PCR, and TCRdb holds only the in-frame ones, with some missing. The profile covers about 47,000 clones, with 85% to 95% appearing a single time and roughly 0.21% taken by the ten largest. The sequences come from unstimulated CD8+ T cells sorted from spleen or lymph node cells, collected before transplant. Receptors originate from a human donor who was the organ donor for an intestinal transplant.

This clone was counted only a few times. This sample also contains other DNA sequences that code for the same CDR3. The chain combines TRBV4-2 with TRBJ1-5, with D hard to call. V shed 0 bases and J shed 7 bases, with 4 bases lying between them. Germline V gene sequence: CDR1 LGHNA, CDR2 YNFKEQ. The CDR3 runs to 12 residues. CDR3 nucleotides: TGTGCCAGCAGCCAAGATGGGCAGCCCCAGCATTTT. It is translated as CASSQDGQPQHF.

This chain joins TRBV27 and TRBJ1-6; TRBD1 aligns across 8 bases. Per germline, CDR1 MNHEY and CDR2 SMNVEV (reference sequence). V trimming: 3 bases; J trimming: 8 bases; junction bases outside the gene matches: 12. This CDR3 region has 17 residues. CDR3 nucleotides: TGTGCCAGCAGTTTTACCTCCCAGGGGGCAGGGGATTCACCCCTCCACTTT. Amino acids: CASSFTSQGAGDSPLHF.

The chain has TRBV7-2 and TRBJ1-1; D perhaps matches TRBD1 (5 bases). The CDR3 length is 15 residues. V lost 5 bases, J lost 3 bases, and 16 bases lay in between. Per the germline V gene, CDR1 is SGHTA and CDR2 is FQGNSA. This CDR3 is CASSNAGVRYTEAFF. The DNA of the CDR3 is TGTGCCAGCAGCAATGCGGGGGTGAGGTACACTGAAGCTTTCTTT. The full variable domain, completed using reference TRBV7-2 and TRBJ1-1, is GAGVSQSPSNKVTEKGKDVELRCDPISGHTALYWYRQSLGQGLEFLIYFQGNSAPDKSGLPSDRFSAERTGGSVSTLTIQRTQQEDSAVYLCASSNAGVRYTEAFFGQGTRLTVV.